The 17 T cell receptor beta chains listed next were all sequenced from one sample in a study of blood T cell repertoires in COVID-19. The repertoire was sequenced with immunoSEQ multiplex PCR; TCRdb's copy has only in-frame clones and lacks some. The table lists 250,000 or so clones, roughly 85% of them singletons. The source material was peripheral blood. Receptor source: a woman aged 25 to 39 with active or convalescent COVID-19.

The chain recombines TRBV18 with TRBJ1-5; 10 nucleotides agree with TRBD1. Unmatched junction bases numbered 7, after V lost 5 bases and J lost 6 bases. The germline CDR1 and CDR2 sequences are KGHSH and LQKENI. The CDR3 loop spans 15 amino acids. CDR3 sequence reads: CASSEGQGVGQPQHF. The CDR3, as DNA: TGTGCCAGCTCAGAAGGACAGGGGGTTGGTCAGCCCCAGCATTTT.

The gene calls are TRBV6-2 or TRBV6-3 and TRBJ1-1; 8 bases are shared with TRBD1. The CDR3 is 14 residues long. CDR1 MNHEY and CDR2 SVGEGT come from the germline V gene. Losses at the gene ends were 6 bases for V and 5 bases for J; bases not matched to a gene: 8. As DNA, the CDR3 is TGTGCCAGCAGCCGCCAGGGGGCGACGACTGAAGCTTTCTTT. Translation: CASSRQGATTEAFF.

This CDR3 is CASSGELAGGSYEQYF. The CDR3 DNA reads TGTGCCAGCAGCGGCGAACTAGCGGGGGGCTCCTACGAGCAGTACTTC. The rearrangement joins TRBV21-1 to TRBJ2-7; the D call in the table, TRBD2, was not verified against the DNA. TRBV21-1 constitutes a pseudogene. The CDR3 has 16 amino acids.

This rearrangement joins TRBV4-3 to TRBJ2-7, with 7 bases identical to TRBD1. CDR3 size: 17 residues. V shed 0 bases and J 4 bases; nucleotides not matched to a gene: 12. Per the germline V gene, CDR1 is LGHNA and CDR2 is YSLEER. The CDR3 DNA reads as TGCGCCAGCAGCCAAGAGTTCAGGGGGACAGTGGGGTACGAGCAGTACTTC. It translates to CASSQEFRGTVGYEQYF.

This clone was picked up one time. The rearrangement uses TRBV7-2 and TRBJ1-2; D perhaps matches TRBD1 (5 bases). Looked up from germline, CDR1 is SGHTA and CDR2 is FQGNSA. There are 13 residues in the CDR3. V gave up 5 bases and J gave up 7 bases, with 14 bases separating them. This CDR3 is CASSATVGVGYTF. CDR3 DNA sequence: TGTGCCAGCAGCGCAACGGTAGGGGTTGGCTACACCTTC.

The chain joins TRBV15 to TRBJ2-3; 10 bases line up with TRBD2. With 7 bases clipped from V and 5 bases from J, the junction kept 3 bases outside the gene matches. The CDR3 has 13 residues. Germline V gene lookup returns CDR1 LNHNV and CDR2 YYDKDF (reference sequence). The CDR3 bases are TGTGCCACCAAGGTAGCGGGGGGAGATACGCAGTATTTT. This encodes CATKVAGGDTQYF.

The chain employs TRBV5-6 and TRBJ2-2; the D gene is possibly TRBD2 (5 bases). V lost 4 bases and J 3 bases, leaving 7 bases between the germline ends. This CDR3 is 13 amino acids long. Per the germline V gene, CDR1 is SGHDT and CDR2 is YYEEEE. The CDR3 region has the DNA TGTGCCAGCAGCCGCGGGCACACCGGGGAGCTGTTTTTT. It specifies CASSRGHTGELFF.

The chain employs TRBV5-1 and TRBJ2-5, with D possibly TRBD2 on 5 matching bases. Germline lookup yields CDR1 SGHRS and CDR2 YFSETQ. This CDR3 has 13 amino acids. V dropped 4 bases and J dropped 2 bases, with 9 bases sitting between them. The CDR3 sequence is CASSGGGQETQYF. CDR3 DNA sequence: TGCGCCAGCAGCGGAGGTGGGCAAGAGACCCAGTACTTC.

Ten or more counts support this clone. The chain employs TRBV7-8 and TRBJ1-5; maybe TRBD1 (5 bases). The CDR3 extends over 13 amino acids. The V and J ends lost 5 bases and 5 bases respectively, with 10 bases between them. Per the germline V gene, CDR1 is SGHVS and CDR2 is FQNEAQ. The CDR3 DNA is TGTGCCAGCAGCCGGGAGGGGTATCAGCCCCAGCATTTT. Protein product: CASSREGYQPQHF.

The chain recombines TRBV3-1 (or the pseudogene TRBV3-2) with TRBJ1-5, with 9 positions matching TRBD1. With V trimmed by 4 bases and J by 5 bases, 3 bases remained unmatched. The CDR3 runs to 14 residues. From germline, CDR1 is LGHDT and CDR2 YNNKEL (reference sequence). The CDR3 is CASSLGQGYQPQHF. The CDR3 nucleotides are TGTGCCAGCAGCCTCGGACAGGGGTATCAGCCCCAGCATTTT.

This rearrangement joins TRBV6-2 or TRBV6-3 to TRBJ2-1; 11 positions match TRBD2. V dropped 0 bases and J dropped 0; count of bases not matched to a gene: 7. This CDR3 is 19 amino acids long. Germline V gives CDR1 MNHEY, CDR2 SVGEGT. DNA of the CDR3: TGTGCCAGCAGTTACTCGACTAGCGGGGACCAGAGCTCCTACAATGAGCAGTTCTTC. Protein: CASSYSTSGDQSSYNEQFF.

This chain connects TRBV2 to TRBJ1-6; no clear D gene. CDR1 SNHLY and CDR2 FYNNEI come from the germline V gene. V was clipped by 3 bases and J by 0 bases, with 15 bases between them. This CDR3 is 18 amino acids long. CDR3 amino acids: CASSETTIPSSYNSPLHF. In DNA, the CDR3 is TGTGCCAGCAGTGAGACGACAATTCCCAGCTCCTATAATTCACCCCTCCACTTT.

The chain couples TRBV7-2 to TRBJ1-2; unclear D gene. Trimming shortened V by 0 bases and J by 0 bases, and 8 bases separated the two germline ends. CDR3 length equals 15 residues. Germline V gene lookup returns CDR1 SGHTA and CDR2 FQGNSA. The CDR3 spells CASSLARGSNYGYTF. The CDR3 nucleotides are TGTGCCAGCAGCTTAGCTAGAGGCTCTAACTATGGCTACACCTTC.

V and J are TRBV18 and TRBJ2-5; D perhaps matches TRBD1 (6 bases). V dropped 2 bases and J dropped 3 bases, with 13 bases sitting between them. The CDR3 has 15 residues. The germline CDR1 and CDR2 sequences are KGHSH and LQKENI. The CDR3 sequence: CASSPITRDKETQYF. The CDR3 nucleotides are TGTGCCAGCTCACCAATCACCCGGGACAAAGAGACCCAGTACTTC. The variable domain in full, with the rest retrieved from reference TRBV18 and TRBJ2-5, is NAGVMQNPRHLVRRRGQEARLRCSPMKGHSHVYWYRQLPEEGLKFMVYLQKENIIDESGMPKERFSAEFPKEGPSILRIQQVVRGDSAAYFCASSPITRDKETQYFGPGTRLLVL.

The chain uses TRBV12-3 or TRBV12-4 and TRBJ1-2, with TRBD1 identical over 9 bases. Germline trimming cut 3 bases from V and 8 bases from J; bases unmatched to any gene: 1. CDR3 length: 12 amino acids. CDR3 region: CASSFTGGGYTF. The DNA for the CDR3 is TGTGCCAGCAGTTTCACAGGGGGCGGCTACACCTTC.

This clone has only a few counts. The chain combines TRBV10-1 with TRBJ2-7, with 12 bases fitting TRBD2. Germline CDR1 reads WNHNN; CDR2 reads SYGVQD (reference sequence). The CDR3 sequence is 14 residues long. Trimming cost V 6 bases and J 3 bases; bases outside gene matches: 3. CDR3 amino acids: CASRGTSGLYEQYF. CDR3 DNA sequence: TGCGCCAGCAGAGGGACTAGCGGGCTCTACGAGCAGTACTTC.

The chain recombines TRBV11-1 with TRBJ1-1, with D maybe TRBD1 (6 bases). This CDR3 is 14 amino acids long. Germline CDR1 SGHAT, CDR2 FQDESV (reference sequence). Trimming pared 5 bases from V and 4 bases from J, leaving 14 bases between. The CDR3 spells CASSEQGASTEAFF. DNA of the CDR3: TGTGCCAGCAGCGAACAGGGAGCTAGCACTGAAGCTTTCTTT.